These 7 T cell receptor beta chains were all obtained from the same sample, sequenced in a study of CD8+ T cells in alopecia areata. Isolated RNA was reverse transcribed into cDNA used as the sequencing template. Measured with immunoSEQ multiplex PCR; TCRdb has only the in-frame clones, and not every one. The repertoire holds approximately 210,000 clones, with 66% as singletons. Sample treatment: oral pan-JAK inhibitor, 5-10 mg twice daily. Sequences were derived from CD4+ T cells sorted from blood, sampled around week 46, from a patient treated with tofacitinib. These receptors all come from a human donor with alopecia areata.

J is TRBJ2-7 and V is TRBV4-3; possible D gene TRBD2, 5 bases. Germline V gene sequence: CDR1 LGHNA, CDR2 YSLEER. The CDR3 has 15 residues. V lost 0 bases, J lost 0 bases, and 9 bases lay in between. CDR3 bases: TGCGCCAGCAGCCAAGACCCCCGGGGCTCCTACGAGCAGTACTTC. Amino acids: CASSQDPRGSYEQYF.

This clone was seen only once. The chain combines TRBV30 with TRBJ1-4, with D possibly matching TRBD1 (6 bases). The germline V gene has CDR1 GTSNPN and CDR2 SVGIG (reference sequence). This CDR3 has 14 amino acids. Between the trimmed V and J ends, which lost 1 base and 3 bases, there was a span of 9 bases. DNA for the CDR3: TGTGCCTGGAGTGCAGGACAGCCTAATGAAAAACTGTTTTTT. This gives the protein CAWSAGQPNEKLFF.

CDR3 region: CASSATGTETAVTF. The CDR3 bases are TGCGCCAGCAGCGCCACCGGGACCGAAACTGCAGTGACCTTC. The J gene is TRBJ1-2, the V gene TRBV5-1, with D perhaps TRBD1 (5 bases). Germline V gene lookup returns CDR1 SGHRS and CDR2 YFSETQ. V lost 4 bases, J lost 14 bases, and 24 bases lay in between. The CDR3 runs to 14 residues.

The chain uses TRBV12-5 and TRBJ2-3; D not resolved. Germline CDR1 LGHNT, CDR2 FRNRAP. This CDR3 has 12 residues. V dropped 7 bases and J dropped 6 bases, with 11 bases sitting between them. CDR3 sequence reads: CASAPPGDTQYF. As DNA, the CDR3 is TGTGCTAGTGCCCCCCCCGGGGATACGCAGTATTTT.

The J gene is TRBJ1-5, the V gene TRBV7-2, with D tentatively TRBD1 (5 bases). CDR1 and CDR2 from the germline V gene are SGHTA and FQGNSA. The germline V and J ends were trimmed by 4 bases and 5 bases, with 18 bases remaining between them. This CDR3 contains 16 residues. CDR3 nucleotides: TGTGCCAGCAGCTCCCTTTGGGGGACGCAGCATCAGCCCCAGCATTTT. Translated, it gives CASSSLWGTQHQPQHF.

This clone was observed a few times. The gene calls are TRBV25-1 and TRBJ2-7; tentatively, D is TRBD1 (6 bases). With 6 bases removed from V and 5 bases from J, the gap between germline ends came to 23 bases. Germline values: CDR1 MGHDK, CDR2 SYGVNS. The CDR3 totals 16 residues. The CDR3 is CASSAPRDRRFHEQYF. In DNA form, the CDR3 reads TGTGCCAGCAGCGCTCCCCGTGACAGGAGGTTCCACGAGCAGTACTTC.

This chain uses TRBV15 with TRBJ2-1; D unresolved. Germline lookup yields CDR1 LNHNV and CDR2 YYDKDF (reference sequence). V lost 0 bases, J lost 7 bases, and 7 bases lay in between. There are 13 residues in the CDR3. This chain's CDR3 is CATSRDKGNEQFF. The CDR3, as DNA: TGTGCCACCAGCAGAGATAAGGGAAATGAGCAGTTCTTC.